This record covers a single TCR beta chain. What it binds is unknown. Unmatched junction bases numbered 10, after V lost 5 bases and J lost 2 bases. Germline V lookup: CDR1 SGDLS, CDR2 YYNGEE. This CDR3 has 16 residues. This entry is derived from a study of beta chain features in type 1 diabetes. General study findings and limits: VDJ junctions in type 1 diabetes patients carried more deletions and fewer insertions. Researchers report that Type 1 diabetes patients had moderately but significantly shorter TCRB CDR3s across all four CD4+ subsets.

Roughly 110 mL of blood, on average, came from one heparinised draw per donor. Purity exceeded 95% in all sorted populations. The isolated RNA, all of it, was reverse transcribed, so expressed TCRB transcripts were what got sequenced. The study sequenced naive, central memory and regulatory T cell samples to an average of roughly 3.8 million reads. The repertoire was sequenced with immunoSEQ multiplex PCR; TCRdb's copy has only in-frame clones and lacks some. The sample shows some 330,000 clones, roughly 12% of them seen only once. The chain combines TRBV9 with TRBJ2-3, with 8 bases that match TRBD2. Sequenced input: naive CD4+ T cells from blood. The TCR originated in a young woman with type 1 diabetes. CDR3 nucleotides: TGTGCCAGCAGTCTCTCCGTAGCGGGGAACACAGATACGCAGTATTTT. Translation: CASSLSVAGNTDTQYF.